This T cell receptor (beta chain) was sequenced in a study of glioma-infiltrating T cells. Study-wide context: Before surgery, glioma patients received dexamethasone for at most six days. Blood libraries targeted roughly 4- to 11-fold coverage of about one million T cells.

Germline V CDR1 and CDR2: DFQATT, SNEGSKA (reference sequence). Trimming cost V 0 bases and J 3 bases, with 14 bases left between them. This CDR3 has 15 residues. The iRepertoire nested amplicon-rescue multiplex PCR amplified TCR alpha and beta CDR3s from RNA. TCRdb reanalysed the multiplex PCR reads using MiXCR and keeps one entry per CDR3 protein. The sample carries approximately 400,000 distinct CDR3 sequences, approximately 42% recorded once. Ten or more counts support this clonotype. Sequences were obtained from glioma tissue, nonneoplastic brain tissue, or PBMCs (not recorded which). The TCR originated in a human donor with low-grade glioma or glioblastoma, undergoing nonglioma brain surgery, or in good health (not recorded which). The V and J genes are TRBV20-1 and TRBJ1-1, with D possibly TRBD1 on 5 matching bases. The CDR3 here is CSARDLRGMDTEAFF. The CDR3 DNA sequence: TGCAGTGCTAGAGATCTGAGGGGAATGGACACTGAAGCTTTCTTT.